The text below deals with one TCR beta chain. The antigen remains unidentified. This sample is drawn from a study of T cell responses to AZD1222 COVID-19 vaccine. Study observations and caveats: Vaccination with two AZD1222 doses was followed by a rise in Spike-specific TCR breadth and depth. Of spike-specific TCRs, nearly half reportedly target regions left unmutated in variants. With dominance at 160-218 and 743-854, vaccine-associated CD4 TCRs spanned spike. At baseline, seropositivity was found in only a handful of AZD1222 recipients.

Method: immunoSEQ multiplex PCR; TCRdb's copy keeps in-frame clones and lacks some. The sample holds 130,000 to 150,000 clones, roughly 93% seen once. Trimming shortened V by 4 bases and J by 4 bases, and 5 bases separated the two germline ends. The CDR3 covers 12 residues. CDR1 and CDR2 from the germline V gene are LNHNV and YYDKDF (reference sequence). This TCR derives from an adult who received the AZD1222 COVID-19 vaccine. The sample here was peripheral blood, taken 28 days after the second AZD1222 dose. The rearrangement links TRBV15 to TRBJ1-5; D is unresolved. This CDR3 is CATSNLNQPQHF. CDR3 coding DNA: TGTGCCACCAGCAACCTAAATCAGCCCCAGCATTTT.